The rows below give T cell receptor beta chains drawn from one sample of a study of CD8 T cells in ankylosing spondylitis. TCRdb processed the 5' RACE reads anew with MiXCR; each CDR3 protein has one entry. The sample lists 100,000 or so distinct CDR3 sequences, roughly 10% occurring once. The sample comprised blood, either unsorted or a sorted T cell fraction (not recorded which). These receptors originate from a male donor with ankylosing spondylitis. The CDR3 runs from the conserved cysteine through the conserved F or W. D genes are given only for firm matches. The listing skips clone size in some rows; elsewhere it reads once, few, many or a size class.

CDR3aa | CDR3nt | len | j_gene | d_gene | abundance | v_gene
CASSLGGYEQFF | TGTGCCAGCAGTCTAGGAGGGTATGAGCAGTTCTTC | 12 | TRBJ2-1 | . | few | TRBV7-9
CSAIRQGADYGYTF | TGCAGTGCTATACGACAGGGGGCTGATTATGGCTACACCTTC | 14 | TRBJ1-2 | TRBD1 | few | TRBV20-1
CASTQSVPNYGYTF | TGTGCCAGCACCCAAAGCGTCCCTAACTATGGCTACACCTTC | 14 | TRBJ1-2 | . | . | TRBV7-8
CASSPRNLLKTQYF | TGTGCCAGCAGCCCCCGTAACCTCCTGAAGACCCAGTACTTC | 14 | TRBJ2-5 | . | . | TRBV4-2
CASSLRDTGELFF | TGTGCCAGCAGCTTACGGGACACCGGGGAGCTGTTTTTT | 13 | TRBJ2-2 | . | . | TRBV7-6
CASSLVGGVGELFF | TGTGCCAGCAGCCTCGTGGGGGGGGTCGGGGAGCTGTTTTTT | 14 | TRBJ2-2 | TRBD2 | . | TRBV12-3/TRBV12-4
CASSPGLAGVETQYF | TGTGCCAGCAGCCCGGGACTAGCGGGAGTTGAGACCCAGTACTTC | 15 | TRBJ2-5 | TRBD2 | few | TRBV7-9
CASPRTGGNTDTQYF | TGTGCCAGCCCCCGGACAGGGGGCAACACAGATACGCAGTATTTT | 15 | TRBJ2-3 | TRBD1 | many | TRBV2
CASSERTSGIYEQYF | TGTGCCAGCAGTGAACGGACTAGCGGCATCTACGAGCAGTACTTC | 15 | TRBJ2-7 | TRBD2 | . | TRBV6-1
CASSPGFSNQPQHF | TGTGCCAGCAGCCCCGGTTTTAGCAATCAGCCCCAGCATTTT | 14 | TRBJ1-5 | . | . | TRBV9
CASTQGGEYNEQFF | TGTGCCAGCACCCAAGGGGGGGAGTACAATGAGCAGTTCTTC | 14 | TRBJ2-1 | . | few | TRBV6-1
CASSPEEGLISETQYF | TGCGCCAGCAGCCCCGAGGAAGGACTAATATCAGAGACCCAGTACTTC | 16 | TRBJ2-5 | . | many | TRBV5-1
CASSLRLDSNQPQHF | TGTGCCAGTAGTCTGAGGTTGGATAGCAATCAGCCCCAGCATTTT | 15 | TRBJ1-5 | . | . | TRBV19
CASSLGPETQYF | TGTGCCAGCAGCTTAGGGCCTGAGACCCAGTACTTC | 12 | TRBJ2-5 | . | many | TRBV7-9
CSVLGTTRGSGELFF | TGCAGCGTGCTGGGGACGACCAGAGGGTCCGGGGAGCTGTTTTTT | 15 | TRBJ2-2 | . | many | TRBV29-1
CASIADGYYEQYF | TGTGCCAGCATCGCAGACGGGTACTACGAGCAGTACTTC | 13 | TRBJ2-7 | . | many | TRBV7-9
CASSGTSGTDTQYF | TGTGCCAGCAGCGGGACTAGCGGTACAGATACGCAGTATTTT | 14 | TRBJ2-3 | TRBD2 | many | TRBV5-4
CASSEAQTPGYTF | TGTGCCAGCAGTGAAGCCCAAACGCCTGGCTACACCTTC | 13 | TRBJ1-2 | . | . | TRBV6-1
CASSSWTQDYNEQFF | TGTGCCAGCAGCTCCTGGACCCAGGACTACAATGAGCAGTTCTTC | 15 | TRBJ2-1 | . | . | TRBV13
CASSPALRGEQFF | TGTGCCAGCAGCCCCGCGCTCCGGGGTGAGCAGTTCTTC | 13 | TRBJ2-1 | . | . | TRBV5-6
CASSLVLQTTGEKLFF | TGTGCCAGCAGCTTAGTTTTACAGACGACGGGTGAAAAACTGTTTTTT | 16 | TRBJ1-4 | . | . | TRBV7-7
CASSPLGTLQETQYF | TGTGCCAGCTCACCACTAGGGACCCTCCAAGAGACCCAGTACTTC | 15 | TRBJ2-5 | . | . | TRBV18
CASSLVGTSQNEQFF | TGTGCCAGCAGCCTCGTGGGGACTAGCCAAAATGAGCAGTTCTTC | 15 | TRBJ2-1 | TRBD2 | many | TRBV5-5
CASSQGFPAVGVNTEAFF | TGTGCCAGCAGCCAAGGTTTCCCTGCGGTCGGGGTGAACACTGAAGCTTTCTTT | 18 | TRBJ1-1 | . | . | TRBV4-2
CASSQGGVPGADTQYF | TGTGCCAGCAGCCAAGGGGGCGTGCCGGGCGCAGATACGCAGTATTTT | 16 | TRBJ2-3 | . | few | TRBV4-2
CASSYGGGSDTQYF | TGTGCCAGCAGTTATGGGGGAGGATCAGATACGCAGTATTTT | 14 | TRBJ2-3 | . | few | TRBV27
CATSTNRGRDTGELFF | TGTGCCACCAGTACGAACAGGGGCCGTGACACCGGGGAGCTGTTTTTT | 16 | TRBJ2-2 | TRBD1 | . | TRBV24-1
CASSLDRDGGDTEAFF | TGCGCCAGCAGCTTGGACAGGGATGGTGGAGACACTGAAGCTTTCTTT | 16 | TRBJ1-1 | . | many | TRBV5-1
CASSFRMENIQYF | TGTGCCAGCAGTTTTAGAATGGAAAACATTCAGTACTTC | 13 | TRBJ2-4 | . | few | TRBV27
CATSRDRSGGEQYF | TGTGCCACCAGCAGAGATAGATCGGGGGGCGAGCAGTACTTC | 14 | TRBJ2-7 | TRBD2 | . | TRBV15
CSARSRDRVYVDEQFF | TGCAGTGCTAGATCCCGGGACAGGGTTTATGTCGATGAGCAGTTCTTC | 16 | TRBJ2-1 | TRBD1 | . | TRBV20-1
CASSIEGSHAGELFF | TGTGCCAGTAGTATAGAGGGCTCCCATGCCGGGGAGCTGTTTTTT | 15 | TRBJ2-2 | . | . | TRBV19
CASSALVASYNEQFF | TGTGCCAGCAGCGCCCTAGTGGCCTCCTACAATGAGCAGTTCTTC | 15 | TRBJ2-1 | . | many | TRBV12-3/TRBV12-4
CASSDSDTGELFF | TGTGCCAGCAGTGACTCTGACACCGGGGAGCTGTTTTTT | 13 | TRBJ2-2 | . | many | TRBV6-4
CASGYQETQYF | TGTGCCAGCGGGTACCAAGAGACCCAGTACTTC | 11 | TRBJ2-5 | . | many | TRBV6-6
CASQQGMFENTIYF | TGTGCCAGTCAACAGGGGATGTTTGAAAACACCATATATTTT | 14 | TRBJ1-3 | TRBD1 | . | TRBV5-4
CASSSGLAGGAGSKNIQYF | TGCGCCAGCAGCTCCGGACTAGCGGGAGGTGCTGGGTCCAAAAACATTCAGTACTTC | 19 | TRBJ2-4 | TRBD2 | . | TRBV5-1
CASSPSVGTEAFF | TGTGCCAGCAGTCCAAGCGTAGGCACTGAAGCTTTCTTT | 13 | TRBJ1-1 | . | . | TRBV12-3/TRBV12-4
CASSSSRASNYGYTF | TGTGCCAGCAGCTCTTCCAGGGCATCTAACTATGGCTACACCTTC | 15 | TRBJ1-2 | . | many | TRBV7-8